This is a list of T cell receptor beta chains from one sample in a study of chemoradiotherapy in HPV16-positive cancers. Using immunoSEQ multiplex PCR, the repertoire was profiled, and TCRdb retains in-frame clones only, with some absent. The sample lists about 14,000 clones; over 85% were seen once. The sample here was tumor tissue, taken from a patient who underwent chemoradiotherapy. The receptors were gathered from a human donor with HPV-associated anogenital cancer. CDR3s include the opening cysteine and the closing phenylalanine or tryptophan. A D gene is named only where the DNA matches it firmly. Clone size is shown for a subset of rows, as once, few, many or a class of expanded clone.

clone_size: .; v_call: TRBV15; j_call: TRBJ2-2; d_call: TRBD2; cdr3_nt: TGTGCCACCAGCAGAGAGTTAGCGGGAGGGACCGGGGAGCTGTTTTTT; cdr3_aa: CATSRELAGGTGELFF
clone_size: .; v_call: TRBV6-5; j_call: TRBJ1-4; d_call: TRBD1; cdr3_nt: TGTGCCAGTGCCTCGGACAGGGGAAATGAAAAACTGTTTTTT; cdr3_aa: CASASDRGNEKLFF
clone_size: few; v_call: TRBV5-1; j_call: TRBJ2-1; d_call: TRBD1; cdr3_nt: TGCGCCAGCAGCTTAGACAGGGCCTCTTCGGATGAGCAGTTCTTC; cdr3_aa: CASSLDRASSDEQFF
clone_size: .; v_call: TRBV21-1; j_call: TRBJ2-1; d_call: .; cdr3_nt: TGTGCCAGCAGGTCGATGGACAGGACGACAAGACACAATGAGCAGTTCTTC; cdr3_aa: CASRSMDRTTRHNEQFF
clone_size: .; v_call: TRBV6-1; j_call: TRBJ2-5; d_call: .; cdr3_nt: TGTGCCGGCTCCTCGAGCCAAGAGACCCAGTACTTC; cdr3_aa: CAGSSSQETQYF
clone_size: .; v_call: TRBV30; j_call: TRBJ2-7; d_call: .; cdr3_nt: TGTGCCTGGGGGTGGGACTCAGGGTTCTCCTACGAGCAGTACTTC; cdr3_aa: CAWGWDSGFSYEQYF
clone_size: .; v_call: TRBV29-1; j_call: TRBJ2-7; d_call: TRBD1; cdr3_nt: TGCAGCGCCCGGACAGGGACCAACGAGCAGTACTTC; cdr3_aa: CSARTGTNEQYF
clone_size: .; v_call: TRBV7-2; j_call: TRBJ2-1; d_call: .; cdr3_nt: TGTGCCAGCAGCTTAGATCTATCGGGTAATGAGCAGTTCTTC; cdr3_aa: CASSLDLSGNEQFF
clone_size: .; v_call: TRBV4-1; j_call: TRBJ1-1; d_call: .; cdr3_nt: TGCGCCAGCAGCCAACTCCCCGGGGGGGTGAACACTGAAGCTTTCTTT; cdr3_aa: CASSQLPGGVNTEAFF
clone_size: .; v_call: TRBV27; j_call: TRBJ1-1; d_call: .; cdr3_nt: TGTGCCAGCAGGACGAACACTGAAGCTTTCTTT; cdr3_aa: CASRTNTEAFF
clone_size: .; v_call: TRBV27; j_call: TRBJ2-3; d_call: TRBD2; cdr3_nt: TGTGCCAGCAGTTATGCCCGCGGGAGGTCAGATACGCAGTATTTT; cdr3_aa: CASSYARGRSDTQYF
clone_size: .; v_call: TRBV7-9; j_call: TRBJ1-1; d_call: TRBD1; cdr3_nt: TGTGCCAGCAGCTTTGACAGGGGGAACACTGAAGCTTTCTTT; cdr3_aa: CASSFDRGNTEAFF
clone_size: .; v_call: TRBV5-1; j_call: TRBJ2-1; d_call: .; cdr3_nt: TGCGCCAGCAGCTTGGGTCGGGGTAATGAGCAGTTCTTC; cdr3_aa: CASSLGRGNEQFF
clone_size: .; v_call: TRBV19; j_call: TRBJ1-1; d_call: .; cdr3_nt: TGTGCCAGTAGTATAGGGGGGCACACTGAAGCTTTCTTT; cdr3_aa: CASSIGGHTEAFF
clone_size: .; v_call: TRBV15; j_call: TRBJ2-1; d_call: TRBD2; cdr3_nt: TGTGCCACCAGCAGAGATTCCTCTGCGGGAGGGATCTACAATGAGCAGTTCTTC; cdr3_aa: CATSRDSSAGGIYNEQFF
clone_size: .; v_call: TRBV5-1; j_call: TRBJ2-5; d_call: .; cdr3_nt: TGCGCCAGCAGCTTGGCCGGGGGAGAAGAGACCCAGTACTTC; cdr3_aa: CASSLAGGEETQYF
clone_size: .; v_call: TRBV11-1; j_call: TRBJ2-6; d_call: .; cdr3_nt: TGTGCCAGCAGCTCGGTCCTCTCGGGGGGGGCCAACGTCCTGACTTTC; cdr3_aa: CASSSVLSGGANVLTF
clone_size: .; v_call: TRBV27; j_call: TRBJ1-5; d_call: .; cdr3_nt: TGTGCCAGCAGGGCCCTTGGGGGGAGCAATCAGCCCCAGCATTTT; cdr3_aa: CASRALGGSNQPQHF
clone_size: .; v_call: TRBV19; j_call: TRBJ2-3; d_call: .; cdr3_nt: TGTGCCAGTAGTATGGGGCGCACAGATACGCAGTATTTT; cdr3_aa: CASSMGRTDTQYF
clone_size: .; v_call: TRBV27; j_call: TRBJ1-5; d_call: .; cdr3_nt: TGTGCCAGCAGTTTAGGGGTTGAGAGGCCCCAGCATTTT; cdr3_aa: CASSLGVERPQHF
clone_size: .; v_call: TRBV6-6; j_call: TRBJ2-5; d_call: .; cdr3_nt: TGTGCCAGCAGTTACGTGGTAGGGCCAGAGACCCAGTACTTC; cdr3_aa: CASSYVVGPETQYF
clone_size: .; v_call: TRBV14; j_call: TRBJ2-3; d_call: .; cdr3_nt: TGTGCCAGCAGCCAAAGCCTCGGGCAGGGAGGAGATACGCAGTATTTT; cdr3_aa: CASSQSLGQGGDTQYF
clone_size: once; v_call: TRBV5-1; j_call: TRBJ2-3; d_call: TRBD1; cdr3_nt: TGCGCCAGCAGCACCGACAGGGCTGTGGGAGATACGCAGTATTTT; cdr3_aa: CASSTDRAVGDTQYF
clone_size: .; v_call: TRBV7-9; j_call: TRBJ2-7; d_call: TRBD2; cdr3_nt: TGTGCCAGCAGCTTGACTAGCGGCGAGCAGTACTTC; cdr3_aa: CASSLTSGEQYF
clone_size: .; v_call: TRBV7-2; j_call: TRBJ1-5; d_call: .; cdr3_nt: TGTGCCAGCAGATCCGGGACCCTGGATATGGAGCCCCAGCATTTT; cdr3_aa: CASRSGTLDMEPQHF
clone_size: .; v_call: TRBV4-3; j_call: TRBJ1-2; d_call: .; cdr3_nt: TGCGCCAGCAGCCAAGACCGGAGCGCCATTTATGGCTACACCTTC; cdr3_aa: CASSQDRSAIYGYTF
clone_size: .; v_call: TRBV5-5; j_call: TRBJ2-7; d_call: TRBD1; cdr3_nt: TGTGCCAGCAGCTTGGCCGGGACAGGACCCTACGAGCAGTACTTC; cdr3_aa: CASSLAGTGPYEQYF
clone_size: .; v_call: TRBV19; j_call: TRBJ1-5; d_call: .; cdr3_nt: TGTGCCAGTAGTGGGGGACCGGGTCTACCTGATCAGCCCCAGCATTTT; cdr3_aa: CASSGGPGLPDQPQHF
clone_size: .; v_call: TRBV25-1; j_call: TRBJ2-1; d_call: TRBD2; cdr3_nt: TGTGCCAGCAGTGAACCGGGACTAGGCGGGACTGAGCAGTTCTTC; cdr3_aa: CASSEPGLGGTEQFF
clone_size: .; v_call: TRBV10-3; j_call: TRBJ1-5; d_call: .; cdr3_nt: TGTGCCATCACCCTTCTCCGGCCCCAGCATTTT; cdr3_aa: CAITLLRPQHF
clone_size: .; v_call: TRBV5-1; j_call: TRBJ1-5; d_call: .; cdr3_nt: TGCGCCAGCAGTTTGGACTTTAATCAGCCCCAGCATTTT; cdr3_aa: CASSLDFNQPQHF
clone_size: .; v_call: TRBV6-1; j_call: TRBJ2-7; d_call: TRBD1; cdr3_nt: TGTGCCAGCAGTGGACAGGGGGCAAATGAGCAGTACTTC; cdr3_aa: CASSGQGANEQYF
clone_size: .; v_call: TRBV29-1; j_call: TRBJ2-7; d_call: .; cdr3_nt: TGCAGCATTACGGGGAGCTCCTACGAGCAGTACTTC; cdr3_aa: CSITGSSYEQYF
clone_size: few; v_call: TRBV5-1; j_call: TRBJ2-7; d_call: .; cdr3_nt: TGCGCCAGCAGCTTGGCCCCCGTCTACGAGCAGTACTTC; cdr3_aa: CASSLAPVYEQYF
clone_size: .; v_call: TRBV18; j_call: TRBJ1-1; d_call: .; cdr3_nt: TGTGCCAGCTCACCAGACACTGAAGCTTTCTTT; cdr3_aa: CASSPDTEAFF
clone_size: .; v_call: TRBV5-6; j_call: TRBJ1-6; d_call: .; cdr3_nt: TGTGCCAGCAGCCCGGACGGCTTTTATTCACCCCTCCACTTT; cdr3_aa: CASSPDGFYSPLHF
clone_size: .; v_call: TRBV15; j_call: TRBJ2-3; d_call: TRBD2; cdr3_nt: TGTGCCACCAGCACCCTAGCGGGAAGCACAGATACGCAGTATTTT; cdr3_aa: CATSTLAGSTDTQYF
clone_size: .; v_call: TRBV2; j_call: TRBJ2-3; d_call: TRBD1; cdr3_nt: TGTGCCAGCAGTGAAGACAGGGGGCTAGCAGATACGCAGTATTTT; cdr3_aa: CASSEDRGLADTQYF
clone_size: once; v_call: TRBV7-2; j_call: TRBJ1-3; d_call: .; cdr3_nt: TGTGCCAGCAGGGGGGGGCAGAACTCTGGAAACACCATATATTTT; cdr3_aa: CASRGGQNSGNTIYF
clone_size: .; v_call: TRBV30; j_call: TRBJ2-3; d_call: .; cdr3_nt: TGTGCCTGGAGTGTAGGAGGGGGAACAGATACGCAGTATTTT; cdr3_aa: CAWSVGGGTDTQYF
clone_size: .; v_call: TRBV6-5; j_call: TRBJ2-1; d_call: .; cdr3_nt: TGTGCCAGCAGTTACGGCGGCGTAGGGCGGACCACCGAGGAGTTCTTC; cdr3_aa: CASSYGGVGRTTEEFF
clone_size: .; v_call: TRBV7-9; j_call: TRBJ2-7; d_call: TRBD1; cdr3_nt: TGTGCCAGCAGCTTGGGACAGGGGGCAATTCAGGACGAGCAGTACTTC; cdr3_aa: CASSLGQGAIQDEQYF
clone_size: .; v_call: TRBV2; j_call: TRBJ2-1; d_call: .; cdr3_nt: TGTGCCAGCAGTCCGACGACCTCGGGTAGCGGCCCCAATGAGCAGTTCTTC; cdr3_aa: CASSPTTSGSGPNEQFF
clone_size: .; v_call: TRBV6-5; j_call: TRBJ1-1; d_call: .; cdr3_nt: TGTGCCAGCAGCGAGAGGATCTTGGTGAACACTGAAGCTTTCTTT; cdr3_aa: CASSERILVNTEAFF
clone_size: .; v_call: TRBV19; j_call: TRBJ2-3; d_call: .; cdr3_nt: TGTGCCAGTAGTATTGGTCACACAGATACGCAGTATTTT; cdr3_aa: CASSIGHTDTQYF
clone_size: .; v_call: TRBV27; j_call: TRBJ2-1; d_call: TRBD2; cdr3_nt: TGTGCCAGCAGTAAGACTAGCGGGAGGCTCTACAATGAGCAGTTCTTC; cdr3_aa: CASSKTSGRLYNEQFF
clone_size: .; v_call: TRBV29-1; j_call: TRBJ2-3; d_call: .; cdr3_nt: TGCAGCGTTGATTGGGGAGAGACCTTCACAGATACGCAGTATTTT; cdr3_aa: CSVDWGETFTDTQYF
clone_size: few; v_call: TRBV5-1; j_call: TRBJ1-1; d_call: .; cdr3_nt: TGCGCCAGCAGCTTGGGGGCGGAGAACACTGAAGCTTTCTTT; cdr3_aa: CASSLGAENTEAFF
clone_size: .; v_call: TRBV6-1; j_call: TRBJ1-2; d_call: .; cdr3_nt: TGTGCCAGCAGTGAAGCAGGAGGGTGGGGAGGGGGTGAATCGCGTGGCTACACCTTC; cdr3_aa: CASSEAGGWGGGESRGYTF
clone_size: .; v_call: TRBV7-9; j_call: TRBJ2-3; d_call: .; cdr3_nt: TGTGCCAGCAGCACTCGACTAATGGTTACGCAGTATTTT; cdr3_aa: CASSTRLMVTQYF
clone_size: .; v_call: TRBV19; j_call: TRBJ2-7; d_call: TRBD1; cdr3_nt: TGTGCCAGTAGTATGGGACAGGGAGCTACTTACGAGCAGTACTTC; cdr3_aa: CASSMGQGATYEQYF
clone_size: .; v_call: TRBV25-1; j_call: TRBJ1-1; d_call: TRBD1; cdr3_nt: TGTGCCAGCAGTTATACAGGGGGGACTGAAGCTTTCTTT; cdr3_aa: CASSYTGGTEAFF